These 10 T cell receptor beta chains came from one sample sequenced in a study of T cells in Graves' hyperthyroidism and ophthalmopathy. TCR beta CDR3 sequences were amplified from RNA transcripts. With the HTBI primer set, the TCR CDR3 went through a first round of RT-PCR. MiXCR, applied by TCRdb to the multiplex PCR reads, yields one record per CDR3 protein. The sample includes about 640,000 distinct CDR3 sequences, around 13% of them seen just once. Input material: blood. The receptors come from a woman between 45 and 60 years old with Graves' ophthalmopathy.

This clonotype was counted only a few times. The chain has TRBV7-9 and TRBJ1-1; no clear D. Germline loops: CDR1 SEHNR, CDR2 FQNEAQ (reference sequence). Trimming cost V 5 bases and J 1 base, with 17 bases left between them. The CDR3 contains 16 residues. The CDR3 region has the DNA TGTGCCAGCAGCCCCTTTGAGTTAGCCCAGAACACTGAAGCTTTCTTT. It encodes CASSPFELAQNTEAFF.

The chain links TRBV12-3 or TRBV12-4 to TRBJ2-7, with D unresolved. CDR3 length: 15 residues. The V end lost 1 base, the J end lost 4 bases, and 14 bases lay between the germline ends. CDR3 amino acids: CASSLDRSQVYEQYF. The DNA of the CDR3 is TGTGCCAGCAGTTTAGACCGATCTCAGGTATACGAGCAGTACTTC.

There are a few counts of this clonotype. A far larger clone is one base from this, pointing to a likely read error. The genes are TRBV28 and TRBJ1-1; D unresolved. The CDR3 totals 14 residues. Germline CDR1 is MDHEN and CDR2 is SYDVKM. Trimming removed 0 bases at V and 4 bases at J, with 9 bases between. The CDR3 nucleotides are TGTGCCAGCAGTTTATGGGGCGCAAGCACTGAAGCTTTCTTT. Protein product: CASSLWGASTEAFF.

V usage is TRBV14 and J usage is TRBJ2-7; D is perhaps TRBD2 (6 bases). Looked up from germline, CDR1 is SGHDN and CDR2 is FVKESK. The CDR3 has 15 amino acids. V was pared by 1 base and J by 1 base, with 11 bases between. DNA for the CDR3: TGTGCCAGCAGCCAAGCCGGAGGGTTTTCCTACGAGCAGTACTTC. This translates into CASSQAGGFSYEQYF.

This chain links TRBV5-1 with TRBJ2-5; 7 positions match TRBD1. This CDR3 is 16 amino acids long. Trimming removed 4 bases from V and 2 bases from J; junction bases left unmatched: 11. Germline assignment: CDR1 SGHRS and CDR2 YFSETQ. In DNA, the CDR3 is TGCGCCAGCAGCGGTACAGGGGTGTGGGGACAAGAGACCCAGTACTTC. Protein product: CASSGTGVWGQETQYF.

This clonotype was detected only a few times. The CDR3 DNA sequence: TGTGCCAGCAGTTACTCGTCGGCTCTGTCCTACGAGCAGTACTTC. Translating it yields CASSYSSALSYEQYF. The V gene is TRBV6-6, the J gene TRBJ2-7; the D is unclear. V was trimmed by 0 bases and J by 1 base, leaving 10 bases between them. Germline loops: CDR1 MNHNY, CDR2 SVGAGI (reference sequence). The CDR3 has 15 amino acids.

This clonotype was picked up many times. The chain couples TRBV7-2 to TRBJ1-1, with D unresolved. The CDR3 sequence is 15 residues long. Trimming cost V 1 base and J 2 bases, with 11 bases left between them. The germline V gene encodes CDR1 SGHTA and CDR2 FQGNSA. CDR3 residues: CASSLGGVVNTEAFF. For the CDR3, the DNA is TGTGCCAGCAGCTTAGGCGGGGTGGTAAACACTGAAGCTTTCTTT.

This clonotype has a count of ten or more. V is TRBV11-3 and J is TRBJ2-1; D is perhaps TRBD1 or TRBD2 (5 bases each). Germline loops: CDR1 SGHNT, CDR2 YENEEA. The V end lost 4 bases, the J end lost 4 bases, and 17 bases lay between the germline ends. The CDR3 covers 16 residues. CDR3 sequence (DNA): TGTGCCAGCAGCTCCCGGGACGCAACCTTATACAATGAGCAGTTCTTC. It specifies CASSSRDATLYNEQFF.

The V call is TRBV7-2, the J call TRBJ2-3; D unresolved. Germline V gene sequence: CDR1 SGHTA, CDR2 FQGNSA. Trimming shortened V by 6 bases and J by 1 base, and 14 bases separated the two germline ends. The CDR3 spans 15 residues. The CDR3 loop reads CASSPNVGRTDTQYF. Here the CDR3 DNA reads TGTGCCAGCAGTCCTAATGTCGGGCGCACAGATACGCAGTATTTT.

There are many counts of this clonotype. The chain links TRBV11-2 to TRBJ2-4; D not certain. Germline-derived CDR1 and CDR2 are SGHAT and FQNNGV. Between the trimmed V and J ends, which lost 1 base and 4 bases, there was a span of 11 bases. The CDR3 runs to 15 residues. The CDR3 region has the DNA TGTGCCAGCAGCTTAGTTTCCCGTTTTAAAAACATTCAGTACTTC. Its protein product is CASSLVSRFKNIQYF.